The rows below give T cell receptor beta chains drawn from one sample of a study of cytomegalovirus exposure and HLA in healthy donors. Produced via immunoSEQ multiplex PCR; TCRdb's table is partial and in-frame only. This table lists about 74,000 clones. The source material was PBMCs. These TCRs come from a female donor in good health and CMV-seropositive. CDR3s include the opening cysteine and the closing phenylalanine or tryptophan. The D gene is left open where the match is weak.

d_gene: TRBD2
v_gene: TRBV7-2
j_gene: TRBJ2-5
CDR3aa: CASSLAGGLAGIATQYF
CDR3nt: TGTGCCAGCAGCTTAGCGGGGGGACTAGCGGGAATTGCCACCCAGTACTTC

d_gene: TRBD2
v_gene: TRBV13
j_gene: TRBJ2-7
CDR3aa: CASSSRGGTYEQYF
CDR3nt: TGTGCCAGCAGCTCCCGCGGGGGGACCTACGAGCAGTACTTC

d_gene: NA
v_gene: TRBV30
j_gene: TRBJ1-1
CDR3aa: CAWSVRGNTEAFF
CDR3nt: TGTGCCTGGAGTGTCCGAGGGAACACTGAAGCTTTCTTT

d_gene: NA
v_gene: TRBV9
j_gene: TRBJ2-1
CDR3aa: CASSVAGTVANNEQFF
CDR3nt: TGTGCCAGCAGCGTAGCTGGGACTGTAGCAAACAATGAGCAGTTCTTC

d_gene: TRBD2
v_gene: TRBV7-9
j_gene: TRBJ2-2
CDR3aa: CASSSGLVNTGELFF
CDR3nt: TGTGCCAGCAGCTCGGGACTAGTAAACACCGGGGAGCTGTTTTTT

d_gene: TRBD1
v_gene: TRBV29-1
j_gene: TRBJ1-1
CDR3aa: CSGTGGLNTEAFF
CDR3nt: TGCAGCGGCACAGGGGGCTTGAACACTGAAGCTTTCTTT

d_gene: NA
v_gene: TRBV4-1
j_gene: TRBJ2-1
CDR3aa: CASSQDVAAYNEQFF
CDR3nt: TGCGCCAGCAGCCAAGATGTTGCAGCCTACAATGAGCAGTTCTTC

d_gene: NA
v_gene: TRBV2
j_gene: TRBJ1-3
CDR3aa: CASSEDSYTIYF
CDR3nt: TGTGCCAGCAGTGAAGACAGTTACACCATATATTTT

d_gene: NA
v_gene: TRBV25-1
j_gene: TRBJ2-1
CDR3aa: CASSEYRGKGEQFF
CDR3nt: TGTGCCAGCAGTGAATACAGGGGAAAGGGTGAGCAGTTCTTC

d_gene: NA
v_gene: TRBV15
j_gene: TRBJ2-7
CDR3aa: CATSREGGREQYF
CDR3nt: TGTGCCACCAGCAGAGAAGGAGGCCGCGAGCAGTACTTC

d_gene: NA
v_gene: TRBV6-6
j_gene: TRBJ1-2
CDR3aa: CASSPRQDNYGYTF
CDR3nt: TGTGCCAGCAGTCCAAGACAGGATAACTATGGCTACACCTTC

d_gene: NA
v_gene: TRBV29-1
j_gene: TRBJ2-5
CDR3aa: CSARSTQETQYF
CDR3nt: TGCAGCGCCCGGAGCACCCAAGAGACCCAGTACTTC

d_gene: NA
v_gene: TRBV25-1
j_gene: TRBJ1-2
CDR3aa: CASSEATYGYTF
CDR3nt: TGTGCCAGCAGTGAGGCCACCTATGGCTACACCTTC

d_gene: TRBD1
v_gene: TRBV6-5
j_gene: TRBJ2-1
CDR3aa: CASRGTGRWFNEQFF
CDR3nt: TGTGCCAGCCGAGGGACAGGCCGGTGGTTCAATGAGCAGTTCTTC

d_gene: NA
v_gene: TRBV29-1
j_gene: TRBJ1-1
CDR3aa: CSVERGQSAFF
CDR3nt: TGCAGCGTCGAACGAGGACAGTCGGCTTTCTTT

d_gene: TRBD1
v_gene: TRBV5-6
j_gene: TRBJ2-1
CDR3aa: CASTQGAPSNEQFF
CDR3nt: TGTGCCAGCACCCAGGGGGCCCCTTCAAATGAGCAGTTCTTC

d_gene: NA
v_gene: TRBV7-9
j_gene: TRBJ1-2
CDR3aa: CASSTRQTSNYGYTF
CDR3nt: TGTGCCAGCAGCACAAGACAGACTTCTAACTATGGCTACACCTTC

d_gene: NA
v_gene: TRBV12-2
j_gene: TRBJ1-2
CDR3aa: CASRPTGPNLYGYTF
CDR3nt: TGTGCAAGTCGACCGACAGGGCCAAACCTCTATGGCTACACCTTC

d_gene: NA
v_gene: TRBV7-6
j_gene: TRBJ2-7
CDR3aa: CASSPLTGTHEQYF
CDR3nt: TGTGCCAGCAGCCCGCTAACGGGTACCCACGAGCAGTACTTC

d_gene: TRBD1
v_gene: TRBV28
j_gene: TRBJ2-3
CDR3aa: CASTRTRDRAVDTQYF
CDR3nt: TGTGCCAGCACTCGAACCCGGGACAGGGCTGTAGATACGCAGTATTTT

d_gene: TRBD1
v_gene: TRBV2
j_gene: TRBJ1-2
CDR3aa: CASSSGGYGYTF
CDR3nt: TGTGCCAGCAGCTCAGGGGGCTATGGCTACACCTTC

d_gene: TRBD1
v_gene: TRBV5-8
j_gene: TRBJ1-5
CDR3aa: CASSPFRGTGGANQPQHF
CDR3nt: TGTGCCAGCAGCCCCTTTCGCGGGACAGGGGGGGCTAATCAGCCCCAGCATTTT

d_gene: NA
v_gene: TRBV30
j_gene: TRBJ2-1
CDR3aa: CAWSATGINEQFF
CDR3nt: TGTGCCTGGAGTGCAACAGGGATCAATGAGCAGTTCTTC

d_gene: TRBD2
v_gene: TRBV6-5
j_gene: TRBJ2-7
CDR3aa: CASSPSGISSYEQYF
CDR3nt: TGTGCCAGCAGCCCTAGCGGGATAAGCTCCTACGAGCAGTACTTC

d_gene: TRBD1
v_gene: TRBV27
j_gene: TRBJ1-1
CDR3aa: CASIHRGPLNTEAFF
CDR3nt: TGTGCCAGCATTCACAGGGGTCCCTTGAACACTGAAGCTTTCTTT

d_gene: NA
v_gene: TRBV4-3
j_gene: TRBJ1-6
CDR3aa: CASSPHWQGGNSPLHF
CDR3nt: TGCGCCAGCAGCCCCCATTGGCAGGGAGGCAATTCACCCCTCCACTTT

d_gene: NA
v_gene: TRBV29-1
j_gene: TRBJ1-2
CDR3aa: CSVEDYLGYTF
CDR3nt: TGCAGCGTTGAAGACTACCTTGGCTACACCTTC

d_gene: NA
v_gene: TRBV7-8
j_gene: TRBJ1-2
CDR3aa: CASSNGSRGGDYGYTF
CDR3nt: TGTGCCAGCAGCAACGGGAGCCGGGGGGGTGACTATGGCTACACCTTC

d_gene: TRBD1
v_gene: TRBV19
j_gene: TRBJ1-1
CDR3aa: CASSMGQANTEAFF
CDR3nt: TGTGCCAGTAGTATGGGACAGGCGAACACTGAGGCTTTCTTT

d_gene: NA
v_gene: TRBV30
j_gene: TRBJ1-4
CDR3aa: CAWRSPGSRTNEKLFF
CDR3nt: TGTGCCTGGAGGTCACCGGGAAGTAGGACTAATGAAAAACTGTTTTTT

d_gene: TRBD1
v_gene: TRBV4-1
j_gene: TRBJ1-5
CDR3aa: CASSQDGTGNQPQHF
CDR3nt: TGCGCCAGCAGCCAAGATGGGACAGGCAATCAGCCCCAGCATTTT

d_gene: TRBD2
v_gene: TRBV5-4
j_gene: TRBJ2-5
CDR3aa: CASSKSGRLQETQYF
CDR3nt: TGTGCCAGCTCTAAAAGCGGGAGGCTTCAAGAGACCCAGTACTTC

d_gene: TRBD2
v_gene: TRBV19
j_gene: TRBJ2-4
CDR3aa: CASTQRGDKNIQYF
CDR3nt: TGTGCCAGTACCCAGCGGGGTGACAAAAACATTCAGTACTTC

d_gene: NA
v_gene: TRBV6-5
j_gene: TRBJ1-6
CDR3aa: CASSNGPAVNSPLHF
CDR3nt: TGTGCCAGCAGCAATGGCCCGGCGGTGAATTCACCCCTCCACTTT

d_gene: NA
v_gene: TRBV9
j_gene: TRBJ1-6
CDR3aa: CASSVVAENNSPLHF
CDR3nt: TGTGCCAGCAGCGTAGTCGCAGAAAATAATTCACCCCTCCACTTT

d_gene: TRBD1
v_gene: TRBV28
j_gene: TRBJ2-7
CDR3aa: CASSQGTESSYEQYF
CDR3nt: TGTGCCAGCAGCCAGGGGACAGAGAGCTCCTACGAGCAGTACTTC

d_gene: TRBD2
v_gene: TRBV5-1
j_gene: TRBJ2-5
CDR3aa: CASSLWTSVGTQYF
CDR3nt: TGCGCCAGCAGCCTATGGACTAGCGTGGGGACCCAGTACTTC

d_gene: TRBD1
v_gene: TRBV7-8
j_gene: TRBJ2-1
CDR3aa: CASSSTGALYNEQFF
CDR3nt: TGTGCCAGCAGCTCCACAGGGGCACTTTACAATGAGCAGTTCTTC

d_gene: TRBD2
v_gene: TRBV5-1
j_gene: TRBJ2-1
CDR3aa: CASSVSSGSANEQFF
CDR3nt: TGCGCCAGCAGCGTTTCTAGCGGTAGCGCCAATGAGCAGTTCTTC

d_gene: NA
v_gene: TRBV29-1
j_gene: TRBJ2-7
CDR3aa: CSSREIAKGEQYF
CDR3nt: TGCAGCTCTAGGGAGATAGCCAAGGGCGAGCAGTACTTC